This T cell receptor beta chain emerged from a study of T cells in Graves' hyperthyroidism and ophthalmopathy. Deletions cut 6 bases from V and 0 bases from J, with 14 bases between. Germline-derived CDR1 and CDR2 are KGHSH and LQKENI. The CDR3 has 15 residues. Amplified TCR beta CDR3 regions derived from RNA transcripts. First-round RT-PCR with HTBI primers amplified the TCR CDR3 region. TCRdb independently ran MiXCR on the multiplex PCR reads; one entry per CDR3 protein. The data hold roughly 300,000 distinct CDR3 sequences, with around a quarter observed a single time. The receptor was derived from a man aged 35 to 55 with Graves' hyperthyroidism that later progressed to Graves' ophthalmopathy. The chain employs TRBV18 and TRBJ1-2; D is undetermined. Sequenced sample: blood. The CDR3 DNA follows: TGTGCCAGCTCCCCTGCGGACGGAACTAACTATGGCTACACCTTC. Translation: CASSPADGTNYGYTF.